The clone carrying this T cell receptor beta chain was observed a handful of times. What it binds is unknown. The data were taken from a study of T cells after yellow fever vaccination. In the study overall: When fractions had low cell numbers, they were prepared with SMART-Seq v4 Ultra Low Input. Study conclusions and caveats: The CD4 and CD8 compartments had a small share of their clonotypes in common. Contamination by abundant bulk-population clonotypes could be present in FACS-sorted repertoires.

Germline V lookup: CDR1 SGHKS, CDR2 YYEKEE (reference sequence). This CDR3 is 15 amino acids long. V lost 4 bases, J lost 3 bases, and 6 bases stayed unmatched. TCR cDNA, made by 5'RACE template switching, carried an added universal primer site and UMIs. TCRdb used MiXCR to reprocess the 5' RACE reads, holding one entry per CDR3 protein. In the table there are 350,000 to 450,000 distinct CDR3 sequences, roughly 20% of which are singletons. Material: PBMCs, obtained before the yellow fever booster vaccination. V gene TRBV5-5 combines with J gene TRBJ2-4; 8 bases align to TRBD1. The TCR originated in a man younger than 35 who received the YFV17D yellow fever vaccine. The CDR3 loop reads CASSPSDRGKNIQYF. The CDR3 nucleotides are TGTGCCAGCAGCCCCTCAGACAGGGGCAAAAACATTCAGTACTTC.